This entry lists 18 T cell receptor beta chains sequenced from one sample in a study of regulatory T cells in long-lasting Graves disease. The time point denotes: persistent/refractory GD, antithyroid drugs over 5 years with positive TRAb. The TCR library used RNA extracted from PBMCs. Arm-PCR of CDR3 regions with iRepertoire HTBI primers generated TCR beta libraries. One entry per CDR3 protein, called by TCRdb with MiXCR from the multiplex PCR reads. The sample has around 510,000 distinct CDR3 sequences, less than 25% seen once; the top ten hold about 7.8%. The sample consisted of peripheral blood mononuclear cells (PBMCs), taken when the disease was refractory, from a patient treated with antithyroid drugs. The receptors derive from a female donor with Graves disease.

The CDR3 sequence: CASSLSGSHPYEQYF. The CDR3 nucleotides are TGTGCCAGCAGTTTAAGCGGGAGTCATCCCTACGAGCAGTACTTC. V gene TRBV28 combines with J gene TRBJ2-7, with TRBD2 matching 8 bases. CDR1 is MDHEN and CDR2 is SYDVKM in the germline V gene. V lost 2 bases, J lost 2 bases, and 5 bases stayed unmatched. CDR3 size: 15 residues.

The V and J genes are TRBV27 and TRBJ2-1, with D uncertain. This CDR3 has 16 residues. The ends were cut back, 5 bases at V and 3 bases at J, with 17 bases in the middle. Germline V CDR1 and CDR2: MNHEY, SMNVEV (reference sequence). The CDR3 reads CASSLDSDPNYNEQFF. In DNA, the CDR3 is TGTGCCAGCAGTCTCGATTCGGACCCAAACTACAATGAGCAGTTCTTC.

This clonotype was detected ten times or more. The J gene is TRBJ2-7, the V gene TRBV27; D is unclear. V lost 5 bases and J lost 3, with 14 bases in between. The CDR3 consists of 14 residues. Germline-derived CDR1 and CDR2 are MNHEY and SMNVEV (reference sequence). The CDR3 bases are TGTGCCAGCAGTCCCTGGACGTCGTACTACGAGCAGTACTTC. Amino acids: CASSPWTSYYEQYF.

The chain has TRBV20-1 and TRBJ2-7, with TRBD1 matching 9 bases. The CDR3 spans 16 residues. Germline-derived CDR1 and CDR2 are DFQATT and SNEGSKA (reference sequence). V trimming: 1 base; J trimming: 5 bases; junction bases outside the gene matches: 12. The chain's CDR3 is CSARVPNRGRPDEQYF. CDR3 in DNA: TGCAGTGCTAGAGTACCGAACAGGGGGCGTCCAGACGAGCAGTACTTC.

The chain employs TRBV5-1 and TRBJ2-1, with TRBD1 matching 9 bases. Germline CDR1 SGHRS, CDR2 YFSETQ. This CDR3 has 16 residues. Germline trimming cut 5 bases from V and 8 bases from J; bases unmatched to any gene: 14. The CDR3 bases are TGCGCCAGCAGTTCCGGGAACAGGGGGCGTAGGGATGAGCAGTTCTTC. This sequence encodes CASSSGNRGRRDEQFF.

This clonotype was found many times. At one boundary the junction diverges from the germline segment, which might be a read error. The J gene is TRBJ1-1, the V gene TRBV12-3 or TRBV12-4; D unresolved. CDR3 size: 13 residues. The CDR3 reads CASSLAENTEAFF. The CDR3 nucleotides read TGTGCCAGCAGCTTAGCAGAGAACACTGAAGCTTTCTTT.

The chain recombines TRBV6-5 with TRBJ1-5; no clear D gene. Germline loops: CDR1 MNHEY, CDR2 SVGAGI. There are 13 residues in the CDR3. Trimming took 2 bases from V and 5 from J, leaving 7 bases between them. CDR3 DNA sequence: TGTGCCAGCAGTTACATTGGCGATCAGCCCCAGCATTTT. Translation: CASSYIGDQPQHF.

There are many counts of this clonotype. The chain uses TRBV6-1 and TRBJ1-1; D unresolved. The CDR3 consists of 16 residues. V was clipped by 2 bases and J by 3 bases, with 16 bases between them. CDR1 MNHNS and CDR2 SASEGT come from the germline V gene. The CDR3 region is CASSEKVRRAYTEAFF. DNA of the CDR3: TGTGCCAGCAGTGAAAAGGTGAGACGGGCCTACACTGAAGCTTTCTTT.

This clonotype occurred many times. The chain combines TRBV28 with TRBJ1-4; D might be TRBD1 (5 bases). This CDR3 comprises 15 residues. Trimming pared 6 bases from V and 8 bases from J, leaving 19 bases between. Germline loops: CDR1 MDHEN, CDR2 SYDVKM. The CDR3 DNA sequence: TGTGCCAGCAGCAGACTTCAGGGTTTTTACGAAAAACTGTTTTTT. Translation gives CASSRLQGFYEKLFF.

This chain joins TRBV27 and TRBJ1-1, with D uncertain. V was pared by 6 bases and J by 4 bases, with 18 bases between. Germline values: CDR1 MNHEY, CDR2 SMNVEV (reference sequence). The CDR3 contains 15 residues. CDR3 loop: CASSPVMGSVTEAFF. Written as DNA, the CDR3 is TGTGCCAGCAGCCCCGTTATGGGGAGCGTCACTGAAGCTTTCTTT.

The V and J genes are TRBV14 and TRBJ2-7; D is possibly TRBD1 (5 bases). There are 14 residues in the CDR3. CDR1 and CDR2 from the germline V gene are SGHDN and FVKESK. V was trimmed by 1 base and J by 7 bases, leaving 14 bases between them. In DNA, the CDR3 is TGTGCCAGCAGCCAAGGGACATCGGTTAGTGAGCAGTACTTC. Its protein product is CASSQGTSVSEQYF.

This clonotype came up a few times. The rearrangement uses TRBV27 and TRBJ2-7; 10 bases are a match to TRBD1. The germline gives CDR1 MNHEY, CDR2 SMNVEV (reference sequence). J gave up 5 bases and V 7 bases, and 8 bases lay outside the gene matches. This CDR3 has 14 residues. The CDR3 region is CASTSRQGANEQYF. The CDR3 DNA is TGTGCCAGCACCTCTAGACAGGGGGCTAACGAGCAGTACTTC.

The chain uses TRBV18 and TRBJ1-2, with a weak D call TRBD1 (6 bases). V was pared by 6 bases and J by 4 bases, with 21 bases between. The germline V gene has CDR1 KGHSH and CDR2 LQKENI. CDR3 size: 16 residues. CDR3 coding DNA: TGTGCCAGCTCCGCGAGCGGGGGCGGGGGCCTCTATGGCTACACCTTC. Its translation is CASSASGGGGLYGYTF.

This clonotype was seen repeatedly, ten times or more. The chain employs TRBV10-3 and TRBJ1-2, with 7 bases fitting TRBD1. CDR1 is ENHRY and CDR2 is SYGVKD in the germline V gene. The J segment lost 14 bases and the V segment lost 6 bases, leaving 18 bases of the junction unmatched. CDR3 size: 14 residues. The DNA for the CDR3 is TGTGCCATCAGCCCACCCCGACAGGGTTCGTCCTTTACCTTC. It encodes CAISPPRQGSSFTF.

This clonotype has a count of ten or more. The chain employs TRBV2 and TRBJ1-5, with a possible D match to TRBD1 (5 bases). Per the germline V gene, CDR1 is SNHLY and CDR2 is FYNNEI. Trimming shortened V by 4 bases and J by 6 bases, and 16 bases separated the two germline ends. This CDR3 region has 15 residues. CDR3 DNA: TGTGCCAGCAGTGGCAAGTCGGCAGGGACTCAGCCCCAGCATTTT. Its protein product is CASSGKSAGTQPQHF.

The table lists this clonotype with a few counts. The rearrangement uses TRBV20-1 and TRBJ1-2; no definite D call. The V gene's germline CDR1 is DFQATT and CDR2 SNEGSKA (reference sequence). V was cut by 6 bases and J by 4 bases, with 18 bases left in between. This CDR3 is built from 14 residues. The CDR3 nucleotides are TGCAGTGCAAAGAGGGTCGACACCATCTATGGCTACACCTTC. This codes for CSAKRVDTIYGYTF.

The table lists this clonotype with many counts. The CDR3 DNA sequence: TGTGCCAGCAGCTCCAGGACTGGGGAGCTGTTTTTT. Translating it yields CASSSRTGELFF. The genes are TRBV11-1 and TRBJ2-2, with D perhaps TRBD2 (5 bases). The V gene lost 4 bases and the J gene lost 8 bases, with 8 bases spanning the gap. This CDR3 contains 12 residues. Germline loops: CDR1 SGHAT, CDR2 FQDESV (reference sequence).

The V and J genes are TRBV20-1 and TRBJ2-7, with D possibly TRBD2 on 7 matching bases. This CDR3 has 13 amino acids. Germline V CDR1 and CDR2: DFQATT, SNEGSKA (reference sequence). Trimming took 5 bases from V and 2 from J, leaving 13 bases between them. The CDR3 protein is CSASEGGAYEQYF. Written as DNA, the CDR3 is TGCAGTGCTTCTGAGGGGGGGGCCTACGAGCAGTACTTC.